This TCR beta chain emerged from a study of blood T cell repertoires in COVID-19. Study details: COVID-19 samples from acute and convalescent phases originated in the United States, Italy and Spain. PBMCs, B-cell-depleted T cells, or T cells were the source of the cDNA or gDNA that made up the material.

The CDR3 loop spans 14 amino acids. CDR1 MDHEN and CDR2 SYDVKM come from the germline V gene. The V gene end was trimmed by 3 bases and the J gene end by 2 bases; junction bases not matched to a gene: 2. Repertoires were generated with immunoSEQ multiplex PCR, while TCRdb's copy carries only in-frame clones and drops some. The sample shows around 78,000 clones, about three quarters of them seen only once. V usage is TRBV28 and J usage is TRBJ2-3; 7 bases line up with TRBD1. The TCR sequence derives from a human donor in a cohort sampled during active COVID-19. Sequencing was performed on peripheral blood. CDR3 sequence (DNA): TGTGCCAGCAGTTTCGGACAGGTCACAGATACGCAGTATTTT. It is translated as CASSFGQVTDTQYF.